The entry that follows covers one T cell receptor (beta chain) sequence. Source study methods: Estimated nucleated cell counts came from reference gene primer amplification. Libraries were prepared by immunoSEQ multiplex PCR; TCRdb keeps only in-frame clonotypes and omits some of them. That table gives V, J and clone size, and the DNA gave D and trimming. The sample holds 65,000 to 95,000 clones; around four fifths are singletons and the top ten take 18%. The sample originates from a study of blood T cell repertoires in COVID-19. Study as a whole: The United States, Italy and Spain were the sources of the acute and convalescent COVID-19 samples. T cells, B-cell-depleted T cells, or PBMCs supplied cDNA or gDNA.

Germline CDR1 and CDR2: SNHLY and FYNNEI. The germline V and J ends were trimmed by 0 bases and 1 base, with 13 bases remaining between them. This CDR3 is built from 17 residues. The genes are TRBV2 and TRBJ1-3, with no clear D. The sequence derives from a man older than 75 with active or convalescent COVID-19. Material: peripheral blood. Here the CDR3 DNA reads TGTGCCAGCAGTGAAGCGCGAGGGCCAAGTTCTGGAAACACCATATATTTT. Amino acid sequence: CASSEARGPSSGNTIYF.